This T cell receptor (beta chain) stems from a study of T-cell memory formation after mild COVID-19. Study background: In these data, TCR clusters were largely donor specific.

With 0 bases removed from V and 2 bases from J, the gap between germline ends came to 8 bases. Germline V gene sequence: CDR1 SGHRS, CDR2 YFSETQ. CDR3 length equals 15 residues. General study results and limits: Contracting CD4+ clones were located mainly in CM and EM, and CD8+ clones in EMRA.

Constant-segment primers served in 5'RACE that generated TCR alpha and TCR beta cDNA libraries bearing sample barcodes and UMIs. TCRdb processed the 5' RACE reads anew with MiXCR; each CDR3 protein has one entry. The top ten hold around 20% of the sample, which has 250,000 to 350,000 distinct CDR3 sequences, 15% to 20% seen once. About this clonotype: What it binds is not known.

The clonotype was recovered from a man in his late teens or twenties who had mild COVID-19 (a few samples of this study predate the infection). Cell type and time point are not known. The chain links TRBV5-1 to TRBJ2-2; D not resolved. The sample taken for sequencing was PBMCs or a T cell subset sorted from them (not recorded which). In nucleotides, the CDR3 is TGCGCCAGCAGCTTGGCCGCCCTAAACACCGGGGAGCTGTTTTTT. Its protein is CASSLAALNTGELFF.